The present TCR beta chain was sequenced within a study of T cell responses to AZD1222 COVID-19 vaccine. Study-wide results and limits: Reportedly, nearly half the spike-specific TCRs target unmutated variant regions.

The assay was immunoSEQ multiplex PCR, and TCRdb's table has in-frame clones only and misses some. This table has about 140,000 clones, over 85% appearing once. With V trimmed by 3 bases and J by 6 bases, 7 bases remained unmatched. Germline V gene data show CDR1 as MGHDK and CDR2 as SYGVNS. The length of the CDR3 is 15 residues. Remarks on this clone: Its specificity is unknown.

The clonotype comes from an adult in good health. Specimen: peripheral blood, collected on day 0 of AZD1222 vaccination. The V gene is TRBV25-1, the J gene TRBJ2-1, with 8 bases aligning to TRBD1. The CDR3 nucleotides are TGTGCCAGCAGTGATCCCGGACAGGGCCCCAATGAGCAGTTCTTC. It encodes CASSDPGQGPNEQFF.